This T cell receptor beta chain originates from a study of T cells in Graves' hyperthyroidism and ophthalmopathy. There are a few counts of this clonotype. Its antigen is not known. Regarding the study as a whole: Most expanded thyroid clonotypes above 0.001 also appeared in blood. By a 13 V-J model, ophthalmopathy was set apart from stable hyperthyroidism.

Template material for amplifying TCR beta CDR3 regions consisted of RNA transcripts. HTBI primers drove first-round RT-PCR of the TCR CDR3. One entry per CDR3 protein results from TCRdb running MiXCR on the multiplex PCR reads. The data hold around 800,000 distinct CDR3 sequences, with about two fifths observed a single time. Any patient presenting with uncontrolled infection, other autoimmune disease, pregnancy or lactation was left out. Fresh 10 ml peripheral blood yielded PBMCs. Germline-derived CDR1 and CDR2 are SEHNR and FQNEAQ (reference sequence). The CDR3 totals 14 residues. V dropped 1 base and J dropped 7 bases, with 10 bases sitting between them.

The origin of this receptor is a man aged 18 to 29 with Graves' hyperthyroidism. The genes are TRBV7-9 and TRBJ1-4; D may be TRBD1 (6 bases). The sample consisted of blood. The CDR3 coding sequence is TGTGCCAGCAGCTTAGTTTTGGGGGCTGAAAAACTGTTTTTT. Amino acids: CASSLVLGAEKLFF.